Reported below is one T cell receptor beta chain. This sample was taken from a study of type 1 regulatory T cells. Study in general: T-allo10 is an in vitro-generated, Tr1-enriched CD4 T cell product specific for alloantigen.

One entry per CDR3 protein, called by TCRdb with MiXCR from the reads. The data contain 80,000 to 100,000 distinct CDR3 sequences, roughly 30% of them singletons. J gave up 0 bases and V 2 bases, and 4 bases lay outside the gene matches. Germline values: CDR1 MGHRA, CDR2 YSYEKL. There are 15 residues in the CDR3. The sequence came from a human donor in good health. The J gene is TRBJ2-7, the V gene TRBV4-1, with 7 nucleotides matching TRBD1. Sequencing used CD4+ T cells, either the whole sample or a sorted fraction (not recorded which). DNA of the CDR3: TGCGCCAGCAGCCAAAGGACAGGCAACTCCTACGAGCAGTACTTC. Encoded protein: CASSQRTGNSYEQYF.